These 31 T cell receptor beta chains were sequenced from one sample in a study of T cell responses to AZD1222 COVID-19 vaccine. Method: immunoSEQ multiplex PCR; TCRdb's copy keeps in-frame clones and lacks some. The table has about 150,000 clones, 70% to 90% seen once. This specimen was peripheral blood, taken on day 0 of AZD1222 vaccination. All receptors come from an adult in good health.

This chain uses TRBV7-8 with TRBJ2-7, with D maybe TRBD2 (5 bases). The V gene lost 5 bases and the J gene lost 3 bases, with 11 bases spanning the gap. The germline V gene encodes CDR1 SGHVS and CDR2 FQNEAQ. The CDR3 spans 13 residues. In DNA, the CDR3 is TGTGCCAGCAGCGAAGGACTCCGCTACGAGCAGTACTTC. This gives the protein CASSEGLRYEQYF.

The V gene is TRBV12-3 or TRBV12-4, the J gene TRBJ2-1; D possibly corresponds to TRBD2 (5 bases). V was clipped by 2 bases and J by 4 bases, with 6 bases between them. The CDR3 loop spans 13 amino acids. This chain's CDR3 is CASSLLAYNEQFF. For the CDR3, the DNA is TGTGCCAGCAGTTTATTAGCGTACAATGAGCAGTTCTTC.

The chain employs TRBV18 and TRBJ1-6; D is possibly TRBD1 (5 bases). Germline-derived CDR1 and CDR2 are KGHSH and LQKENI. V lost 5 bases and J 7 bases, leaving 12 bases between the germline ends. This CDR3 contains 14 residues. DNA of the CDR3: TGTGCCAGCTCAGCCGACAGTTCCAATTCACCCCTCCACTTT. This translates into CASSADSSNSPLHF.

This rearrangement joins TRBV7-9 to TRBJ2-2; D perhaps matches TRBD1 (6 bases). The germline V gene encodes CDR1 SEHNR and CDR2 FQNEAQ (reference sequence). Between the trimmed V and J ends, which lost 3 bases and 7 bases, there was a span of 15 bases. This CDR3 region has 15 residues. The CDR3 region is CASSFPGQLGGELFF. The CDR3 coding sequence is TGTGCCAGCAGCTTCCCTGGACAGCTTGGCGGGGAGCTGTTTTTT.

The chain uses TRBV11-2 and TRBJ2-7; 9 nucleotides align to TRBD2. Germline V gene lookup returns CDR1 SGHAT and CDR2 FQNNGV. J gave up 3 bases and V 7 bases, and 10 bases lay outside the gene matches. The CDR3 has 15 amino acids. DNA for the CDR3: TGTGCCAGCACATCCGTCGCGACTAGCGGCTACGAGCAGTACTTC. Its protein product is CASTSVATSGYEQYF.

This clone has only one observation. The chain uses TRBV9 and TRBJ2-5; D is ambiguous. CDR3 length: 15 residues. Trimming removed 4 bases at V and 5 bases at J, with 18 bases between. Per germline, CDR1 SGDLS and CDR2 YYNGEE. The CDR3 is CASSQAGSNRETQYF. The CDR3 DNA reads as TGTGCCAGCAGCCAAGCTGGGTCTAATCGGGAGACCCAGTACTTC. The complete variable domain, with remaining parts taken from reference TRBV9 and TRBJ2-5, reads DSGVTQTPKHLITATGQRVTLRCSPRSGDLSVYWYQQSLDQGLQFLIQYYNGEERAKGNILERFSAQQFPDLHSELNLSSLELGDSALYFCASSQAGSNRETQYFGPGTRLLVL.

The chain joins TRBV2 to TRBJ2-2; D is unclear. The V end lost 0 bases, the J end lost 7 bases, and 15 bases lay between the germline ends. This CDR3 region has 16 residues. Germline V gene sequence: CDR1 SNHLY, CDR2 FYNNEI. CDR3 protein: CASSEAAGYLGGELFF. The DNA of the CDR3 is TGTGCCAGCAGTGAAGCGGCTGGGTACTTGGGCGGGGAGCTGTTTTTT.

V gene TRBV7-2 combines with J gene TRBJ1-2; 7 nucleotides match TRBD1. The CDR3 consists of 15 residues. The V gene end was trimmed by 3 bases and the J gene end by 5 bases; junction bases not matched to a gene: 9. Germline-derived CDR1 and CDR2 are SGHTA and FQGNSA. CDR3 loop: CASSFRQGGGYGYTF. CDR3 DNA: TGTGCCAGCAGCTTTCGACAGGGCGGCGGGTATGGCTACACCTTC.

The CDR3 DNA reads as TGTGCCAGCAGCCTCAGGGACACTGAAGCTTTCTTT. Protein sequence: CASSLRDTEAFF. The chain carries TRBV6-2 or TRBV6-3 and TRBJ1-1; perhaps TRBD1 as D (5 bases). The V end lost 6 bases, the J end lost 3 bases, and 8 bases lay between the germline ends. Germline V gene sequence: CDR1 MNHEY, CDR2 SVGEGT. CDR3 size: 12 residues.

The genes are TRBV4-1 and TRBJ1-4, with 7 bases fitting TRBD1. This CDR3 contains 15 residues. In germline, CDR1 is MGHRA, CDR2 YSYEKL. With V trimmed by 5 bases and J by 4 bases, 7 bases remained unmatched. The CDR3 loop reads CASSEQTGFNEKLFF. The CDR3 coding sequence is TGCGCCAGCAGCGAACAGACAGGGTTTAATGAAAAACTGTTTTTT.

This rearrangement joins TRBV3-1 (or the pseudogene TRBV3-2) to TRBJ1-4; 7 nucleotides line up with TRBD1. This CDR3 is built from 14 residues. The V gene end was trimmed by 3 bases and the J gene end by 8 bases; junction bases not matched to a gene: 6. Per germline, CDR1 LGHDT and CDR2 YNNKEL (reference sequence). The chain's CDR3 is CASSHRGNGEKLFF. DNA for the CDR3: TGTGCCAGCAGCCACAGGGGGAATGGGGAAAAACTGTTTTTT.

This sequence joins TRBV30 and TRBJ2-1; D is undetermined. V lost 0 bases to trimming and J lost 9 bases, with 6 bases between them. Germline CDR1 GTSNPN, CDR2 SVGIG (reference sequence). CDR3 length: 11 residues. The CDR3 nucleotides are TGTGCCTGGAGTGTAGGATTTGAGCAGTTCTTC. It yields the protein CAWSVGFEQFF.

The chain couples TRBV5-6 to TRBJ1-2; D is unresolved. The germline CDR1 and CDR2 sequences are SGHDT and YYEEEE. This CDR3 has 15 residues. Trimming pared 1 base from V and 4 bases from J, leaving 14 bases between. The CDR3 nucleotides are TGTGCCAGCAGCTTGCAGGCACTCTTTACCTATGGCTACACCTTC. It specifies CASSLQALFTYGYTF.

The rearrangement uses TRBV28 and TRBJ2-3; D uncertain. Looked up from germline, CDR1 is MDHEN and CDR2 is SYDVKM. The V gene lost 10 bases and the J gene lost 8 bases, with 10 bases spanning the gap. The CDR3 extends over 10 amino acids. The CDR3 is CATQLVTQYF. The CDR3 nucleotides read TGTGCCACCCAGTTAGTTACGCAGTATTTT.

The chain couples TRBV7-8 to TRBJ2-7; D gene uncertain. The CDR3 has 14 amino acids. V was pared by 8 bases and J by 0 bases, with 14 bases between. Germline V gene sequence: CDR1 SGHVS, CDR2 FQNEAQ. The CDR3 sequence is CASGPQVDSYEQYF. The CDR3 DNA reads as TGTGCCAGCGGACCGCAGGTTGACTCCTACGAGCAGTACTTC.

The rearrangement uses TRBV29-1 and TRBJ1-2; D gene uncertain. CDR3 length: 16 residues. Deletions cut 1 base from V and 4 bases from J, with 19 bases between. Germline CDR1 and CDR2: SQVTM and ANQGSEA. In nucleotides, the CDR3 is TGCAGCGTTGAAGCGGAGCGGCCGCAGAATTCCTATGGCTACACCTTC. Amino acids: CSVEAERPQNSYGYTF.

CDR3 coding DNA: TGTGCTAGTGGTTTGAGTGGGACCCACAATCAGCCCCAGCATTTT. It translates to CASGLSGTHNQPQHF. J is TRBJ1-5 and V is TRBV12-5, with D possibly being TRBD1 (5 bases). The CDR3 runs to 15 residues. V lost 2 bases and J lost 3, with 11 bases in between. The germline gives CDR1 LGHNT, CDR2 FRNRAP. Complete variable domain (other parts from reference TRBV12-5 and TRBJ1-5): DARVTQTPRHKVTEMGQEVTMRCQPILGHNTVFWYRQTMMQGLELLAYFRNRAPLDDSGMPKDRFSAEMPDATLATLKIQPSEPRDSAVYFCASGLSGTHNQPQHFGDGTRLSIL.

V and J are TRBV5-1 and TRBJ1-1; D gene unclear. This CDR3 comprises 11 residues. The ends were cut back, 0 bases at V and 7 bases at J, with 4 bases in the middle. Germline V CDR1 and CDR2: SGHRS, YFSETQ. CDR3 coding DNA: TGCGCCAGCAGCTTGGATCTTGAAGCTTTCTTT. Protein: CASSLDLEAFF.

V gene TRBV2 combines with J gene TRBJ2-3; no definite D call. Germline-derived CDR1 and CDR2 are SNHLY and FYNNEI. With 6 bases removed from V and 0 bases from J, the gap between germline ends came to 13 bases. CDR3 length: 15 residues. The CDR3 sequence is CASRNTERSTDTQYF. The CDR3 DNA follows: TGTGCCAGCAGGAACACAGAAAGGAGCACAGATACGCAGTATTTT.

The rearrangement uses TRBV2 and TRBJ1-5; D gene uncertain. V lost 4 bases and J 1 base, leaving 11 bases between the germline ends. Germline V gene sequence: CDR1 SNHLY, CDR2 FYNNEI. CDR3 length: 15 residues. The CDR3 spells CASSVLGISNQPQHF. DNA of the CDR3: TGTGCCAGCAGTGTATTGGGGATCAGCAATCAGCCCCAGCATTTT.

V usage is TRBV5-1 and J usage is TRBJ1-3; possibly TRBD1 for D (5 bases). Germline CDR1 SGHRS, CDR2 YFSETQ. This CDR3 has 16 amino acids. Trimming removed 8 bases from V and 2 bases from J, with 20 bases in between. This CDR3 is CASSAAGRGPGNTIYF. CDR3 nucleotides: TGCGCCAGTTCTGCGGCGGGTCGGGGCCCTGGAAACACCATATATTTT.

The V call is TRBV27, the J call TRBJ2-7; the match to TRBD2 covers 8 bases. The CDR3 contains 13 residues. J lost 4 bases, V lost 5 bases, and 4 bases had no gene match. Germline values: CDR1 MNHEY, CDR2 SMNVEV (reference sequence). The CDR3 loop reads CASSRTSSYEQYF. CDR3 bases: TGTGCCAGCAGTCGGACTAGCTCGTACGAGCAGTACTTC.

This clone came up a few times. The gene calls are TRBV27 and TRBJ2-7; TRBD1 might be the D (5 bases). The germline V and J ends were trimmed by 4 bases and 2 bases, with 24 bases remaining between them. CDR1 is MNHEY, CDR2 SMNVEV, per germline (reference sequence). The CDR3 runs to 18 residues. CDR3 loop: CASSSPGLGSGFPYEQYF. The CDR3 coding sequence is TGTGCCAGCAGTTCTCCAGGGCTCGGATCTGGTTTCCCCTACGAGCAGTACTTC.

The chain's CDR3 is CALPVHSGGNTIYF. CDR3 coding DNA: TGTGCCCTGCCCGTGCACTCGGGAGGAAACACCATATATTTT. J is TRBJ1-3 and V is TRBV30, with D uncertain. The germline V gene encodes CDR1 GTSNPN and CDR2 SVGIG (reference sequence). V lost 8 bases and J lost 4, with 18 bases in between. The CDR3 is made up of 14 amino acids.

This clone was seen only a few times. CDR3 nucleotides: TGTGCCAGCAGCCCCGCTAGACAGGGATTGCGGGTCACTGAAGCTTTCTTT. Amino acids: CASSPARQGLRVTEAFF. V usage is TRBV7-9 and J usage is TRBJ1-1, with 7 bases lining up with TRBD1. CDR1 is SEHNR and CDR2 is FQNEAQ in the germline V gene (reference sequence). Losses at the gene ends were 5 bases for V and 4 bases for J; bases not matched to a gene: 16. This CDR3 region has 17 residues.

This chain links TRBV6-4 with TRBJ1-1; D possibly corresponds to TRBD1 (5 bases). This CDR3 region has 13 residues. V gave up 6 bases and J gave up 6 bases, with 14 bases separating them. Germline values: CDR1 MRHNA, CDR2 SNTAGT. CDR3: CASRVSGTAEAFF. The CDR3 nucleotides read TGTGCCAGCAGAGTGTCAGGGACTGCTGAAGCTTTCTTT.

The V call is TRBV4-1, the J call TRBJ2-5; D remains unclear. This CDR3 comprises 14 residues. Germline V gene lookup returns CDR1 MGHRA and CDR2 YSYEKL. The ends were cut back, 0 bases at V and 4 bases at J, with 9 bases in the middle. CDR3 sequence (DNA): TGCGCCAGCAGCCAAGATCCAGGTTCAGAGACCCAGTACTTC. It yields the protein CASSQDPGSETQYF.

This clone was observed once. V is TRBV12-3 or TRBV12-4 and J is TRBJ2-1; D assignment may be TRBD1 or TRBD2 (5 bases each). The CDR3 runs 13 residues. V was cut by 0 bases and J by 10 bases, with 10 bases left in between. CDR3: CASSLAPGREQFF. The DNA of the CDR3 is TGTGCCAGCAGTTTAGCCCCGGGACGGGAGCAGTTCTTC.

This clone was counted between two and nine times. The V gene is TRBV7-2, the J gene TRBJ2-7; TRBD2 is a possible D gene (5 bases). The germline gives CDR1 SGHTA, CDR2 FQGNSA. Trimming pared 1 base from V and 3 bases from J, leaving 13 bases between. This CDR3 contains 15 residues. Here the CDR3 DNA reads TGTGCCAGCAGCTTAGACCGTAGCGCCATCTACGAGCAGTACTTC. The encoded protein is CASSLDRSAIYEQYF.

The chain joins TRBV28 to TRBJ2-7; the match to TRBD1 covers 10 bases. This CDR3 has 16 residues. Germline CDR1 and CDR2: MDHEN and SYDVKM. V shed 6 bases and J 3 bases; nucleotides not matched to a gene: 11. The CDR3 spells CASSLVSGQGLYEQYF. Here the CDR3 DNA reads TGTGCCAGCAGCCTCGTCTCGGGACAGGGGCTCTACGAGCAGTACTTC.

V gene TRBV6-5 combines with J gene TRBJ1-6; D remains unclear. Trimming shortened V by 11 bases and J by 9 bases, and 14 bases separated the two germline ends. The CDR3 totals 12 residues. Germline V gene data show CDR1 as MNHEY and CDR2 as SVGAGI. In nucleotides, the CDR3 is TGTGCCGCGAAGGAAGGTTTTTCACCCCTCCACTTT. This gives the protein CAAKEGFSPLHF.